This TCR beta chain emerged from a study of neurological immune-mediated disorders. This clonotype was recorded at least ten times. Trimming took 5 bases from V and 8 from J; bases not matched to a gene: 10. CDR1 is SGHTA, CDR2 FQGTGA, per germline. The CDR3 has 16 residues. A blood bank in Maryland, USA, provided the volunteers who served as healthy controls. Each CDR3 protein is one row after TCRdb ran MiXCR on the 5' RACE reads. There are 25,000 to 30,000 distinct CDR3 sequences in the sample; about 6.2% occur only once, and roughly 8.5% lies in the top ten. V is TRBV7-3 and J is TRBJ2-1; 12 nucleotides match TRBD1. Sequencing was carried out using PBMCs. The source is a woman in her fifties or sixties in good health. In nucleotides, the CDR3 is TGTGCCAGCAGCCCCCAGGGACAGGGGGCGGGGCATGAGCAGTTCTTC. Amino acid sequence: CASSPQGQGAGHEQFF.